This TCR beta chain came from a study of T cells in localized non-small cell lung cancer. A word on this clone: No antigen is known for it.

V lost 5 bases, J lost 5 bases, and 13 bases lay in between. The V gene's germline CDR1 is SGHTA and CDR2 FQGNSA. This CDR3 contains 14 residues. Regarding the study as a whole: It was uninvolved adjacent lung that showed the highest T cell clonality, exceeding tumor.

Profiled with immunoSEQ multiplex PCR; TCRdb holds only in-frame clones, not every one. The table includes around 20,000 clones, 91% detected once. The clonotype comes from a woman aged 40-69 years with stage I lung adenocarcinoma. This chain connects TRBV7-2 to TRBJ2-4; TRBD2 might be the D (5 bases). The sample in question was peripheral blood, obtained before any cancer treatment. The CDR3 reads CASSTGRGENIQYF. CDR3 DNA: TGTGCCAGCAGCACGGGCCGGGGAGAAAACATTCAGTACTTC.